Below, 23 T cell receptor beta chains from the same sample are listed, as sequenced in a study of spatial heterogeneity in lung cancer. Each CDR3 protein is one row after TCRdb ran MiXCR on the 5' RACE reads. The profile covers tens of thousands of distinct CDR3 sequences, with 5.2% appearing a single time and under 30% taken by the ten largest. Time point meaning: sample taken at primary tumor resection. In each case, whole RNA from tumor, nontumor lung or frozen PBMC was sequenced unsorted. Sample: PBMCs, taken at surgery. These receptors were collected from a female donor with early-stage non-small cell lung cancer.

In this sample, this clonotype turned up many times. The genes are TRBV7-2 and TRBJ1-6; D remains ambiguous. Germline CDR1 SGHTA, CDR2 FQGNSA. Trimming took off 1 base at V and 7 bases at J, with 8 bases between the two ends. This CDR3 spans 14 amino acids. Here the CDR3 DNA reads TGTGCCAGCAGCTTAGGGTATCTCAATTCACCCCTCCACTTT. It codes for CASSLGYLNSPLHF.

On this clonotype: A read error is possible here, since a much larger clone lies one base away. The chain recombines TRBV20-1 with TRBJ1-4, with 9 bases matching TRBD1. Germline V gives CDR1 DFQATT, CDR2 SNEGSKA (reference sequence). There are 15 residues in the CDR3. The CDR3 is CSARDQGTGHEKPFF. The DNA of the CDR3 is TGCAGTGCTAGAGATCAGGGGACAGGGCACGAAAAACCGTTTTTT.

In this sample, this clonotype turned up many times. The chain couples TRBV20-1 to TRBJ2-3, with TRBD1 matching over 7 bases. Unmatched junction bases numbered 8, after V lost 3 bases and J lost 2 bases. Germline CDR1 is DFQATT and CDR2 is SNEGSKA (reference sequence). CDR3 length equals 15 residues. The chain's CDR3 is CSARKTGTATDTQYF. The CDR3 DNA follows: TGCAGTGCTAGGAAAACAGGGACAGCCACAGATACGCAGTATTTT.

This clonotype was counted at least ten times. The V and J genes are TRBV7-2 and TRBJ2-7; 9 nucleotides agree with TRBD2. From germline, CDR1 is SGHTA and CDR2 FQGNSA. V lost 5 bases to trimming and J lost 3 bases; unmatched junction nucleotides: 8. CDR3 size: 15 residues. CDR3 sequence reads: CASSPTSGPFYEQYF. In DNA form, the CDR3 reads TGTGCCAGCAGCCCGACTAGCGGCCCGTTCTACGAGCAGTACTTC.

This clonotype was seen many times. The gene calls are TRBV12-3 or TRBV12-4 and TRBJ2-3; unclear D gene. The V and J ends lost 4 bases and 4 bases respectively, with 12 bases between them. The CDR3 has 14 residues. The CDR3 DNA reads as TGTGCCAGCAGTTCTTGGTTAGGGCCAGATACGCAGTATTTT. This translates into CASSSWLGPDTQYF.

This clonotype has a count of ten or more. The CDR3: CASSVPNRHRVGQPQHF. CDR3 nucleotide sequence: TGTGCCAGCAGCGTTCCCAACCGTCATAGAGTAGGTCAGCCCCAGCATTTT. V and J are TRBV9 and TRBJ1-5; D unclear. The CDR3 runs 17 residues. Germline V CDR1 and CDR2: SGDLS, YYNGEE. V lost 2 bases, J lost 6 bases, and 21 bases lay in between.

This clonotype has at least ten counts. The V and J genes are TRBV14 and TRBJ2-3; D is unresolved. Trimming took 3 bases from V and 11 from J, leaving 9 bases between them. This CDR3 contains 11 residues. Looked up from germline, CDR1 is SGHDN and CDR2 is FVKESK. CDR3 DNA sequence: TGTGCCAGCAGCCAGGGGTTTAGGCAGTATTTT. Residues: CASSQGFRQYF.

Note on this clonotype: This may come from a read error, since a much larger clone is one base off. CDR3 protein: CASSEPLRGEEQFF. CDR3 nucleotide sequence: TGTGCCAGCAGTGAACCTCTAAGGGGCGAGGAGCAGTTCTTC. The chain employs TRBV2 and TRBJ2-1; D is perhaps TRBD1 (5 bases). CDR1 is SNHLY, CDR2 FYNNEI, per germline. The CDR3 totals 14 residues. V was cut by 2 bases and J by 10 bases, with 15 bases left in between.

This clonotype was counted ten times or more. CDR3 coding DNA: TGTGCCAGCAGTTACTCGACGCTCCCCGATACGCAGTATTTT. Protein: CASSYSTLPDTQYF. The V gene is TRBV6-6, the J gene TRBJ2-3; D is ambiguous. Germline V CDR1 and CDR2: MNHNY, SVGAGI (reference sequence). The CDR3 has 14 amino acids. Trimming stripped 0 bases from V and 6 bases from J, with 10 bases between.

The chain is built from TRBV7-2 and TRBJ2-3; D gene ambiguous. Trimming removed 1 base from V and 4 bases from J, with 9 bases in between. The germline gives CDR1 SGHTA, CDR2 FQGNSA. The length of the CDR3 is 14 residues. CDR3 amino acids: CASSLVSSADTQYF. As DNA, the CDR3 is TGTGCCAGCAGCTTAGTTAGCTCGGCAGATACGCAGTATTTT.

This clonotype was counted ten times or more. This rearrangement joins TRBV7-2 to TRBJ2-3, with TRBD1 matching over 7 bases. The junction had 5 bases not matched to a gene; V was cut back by 5 bases and J by 3 bases. The CDR3 extends over 14 amino acids. Per the germline V gene, CDR1 is SGHTA and CDR2 is FQGNSA. The CDR3 bases are TGTGCCAGCAGCGTCTCCAGGGGGACAGATACGCAGTATTTT. Translating it yields CASSVSRGTDTQYF. Variable domain in full (rest from reference TRBV7-2 and TRBJ2-3): GAGVSQSPSNKVTEKGKDVELRCDPISGHTALYWYRQSLGQGLEFLIYFQGNSAPDKSGLPSDRFSAERTGGSVSTLTIQRTQQEDSAVYLCASSVSRGTDTQYFGPGTRLTVL.

A single count supports this clonotype. This may come from a read error, since a much larger clone is one base off. The chain recombines TRBV6-5 with TRBJ1-6, with D possibly being TRBD1 (6 bases). The CDR3 covers 16 residues. The germline V and J ends were trimmed by 6 bases and 9 bases, with 21 bases remaining between them. Germline V CDR1 and CDR2: MNHEY, SVGAGI. This CDR3 is CASRPGARPQGSPLHF. CDR3 in DNA: TGTGCCAGCAGGCCAGGGGCCCGGCCACAAGGTTCACCCCTCCACTTT.

Many counts were recorded for this clonotype. The chain combines TRBV10-3 with TRBJ1-2; a possible D gene is TRBD1 (6 bases). Trimming cost V 10 bases and J 7 bases, with 16 bases left between them. CDR1 and CDR2 (germline): ENHRY, SYGVKD. CDR3 length equals 12 residues. CDR3 DNA sequence: TGTGCCAACCCCCGACAGGCAGGTGGCTACACCTTC. Protein: CANPRQAGGYTF.

This clonotype has ten or more counts. V gene TRBV6-2 or TRBV6-3 combines with J gene TRBJ2-1, with TRBD2 matching over 10 bases. The CDR3 runs to 14 residues. The V gene end was trimmed by 0 bases and the J gene end by 9 bases; junction bases not matched to a gene: 2. The germline CDR1 and CDR2 sequences are MNHEY and SVGEGT. DNA of the CDR3: TGTGCCAGCAGTTACTCTCTAGCGGGAGTTGAGCAGTTCTTC. Protein sequence: CASSYSLAGVEQFF.

This chain uses TRBV30 with TRBJ2-3; 9 bases align to TRBD2. Germline V gene sequence: CDR1 GTSNPN, CDR2 SVGIG (reference sequence). V was pared by 3 bases and J by 5 bases, with 9 bases of the junction left unmatched. The CDR3 runs 15 residues. The CDR3 bases are TGTGCCTGGAGGAGGGGACTAGCAGGTGGAGATACGCAGTATTTT. Amino acid sequence: CAWRRGLAGGDTQYF.

This clonotype was detected ten times or more. The chain has TRBV7-9 and TRBJ1-2, with a tentative D call TRBD1 (6 bases). CDR1 and CDR2 (germline): SEHNR, FQNEAQ (reference sequence). There are 15 residues in the CDR3. V gave up 7 bases and J gave up 8 bases, with 23 bases separating them. DNA of the CDR3: TGTGCCAGCACCTCTTCCGGAACAGGGAGTGAGGGCTACACCTTC. It translates to CASTSSGTGSEGYTF.

This clonotype was counted between two and nine times. The gene calls are TRBV7-9 and TRBJ2-3; a weak D match, TRBD2 (6 bases). CDR1 SEHNR and CDR2 FQNEAQ come from the germline V gene (reference sequence). The CDR3 is 14 amino acids. V was shortened by 7 bases and J by 6 bases, with 17 bases between the two germline ends. CDR3 sequence: CASTHTRRGDTQYF. The CDR3 nucleotides are TGTGCCAGCACCCACACCCGGAGGGGCGATACGCAGTATTTT.

This clonotype was counted many times. The chain is built from TRBV20-1 and TRBJ1-1; D ambiguous. There are 12 residues in the CDR3. Germline V gene lookup returns CDR1 DFQATT and CDR2 SNEGSKA (reference sequence). V was clipped by 7 bases and J by 7 bases, with 16 bases between them. The DNA for the CDR3 is TGCAGTGTCCGGACCCCGGGGAGTGAAGCTTTCTTT. Encoded protein: CSVRTPGSEAFF.

There are a few counts of this clonotype. This chain links TRBV7-2 with TRBJ2-3, with TRBD2 matching over 8 bases. The CDR3 has 14 amino acids. Germline V gene sequence: CDR1 SGHTA, CDR2 FQGNSA. Trimming removed 5 bases from V and 5 bases from J; junction bases left unmatched: 6. For the CDR3, the DNA is TGTGCCAGCAGCCCCGAGCGGGAGATAGATACGCAGTATTTT. Residues: CASSPEREIDTQYF. The full variable domain, its missing parts supplied by reference TRBV7-2 and TRBJ2-3, is GAGVSQSPSNKVTEKGKDVELRCDPISGHTALYWYRQSLGQGLEFLIYFQGNSAPDKSGLPSDRFSAERTGGSVSTLTIQRTQQEDSAVYLCASSPEREIDTQYFGPGTRLTVL.

This clonotype was observed at least ten times. The gene calls are TRBV6-6 and TRBJ2-7; 9 bases map to TRBD1. Germline trimming cut 4 bases from V and 1 base from J; bases unmatched to any gene: 8. There are 16 residues in the CDR3. CDR1 and CDR2 from the germline V gene are MNHNY and SVGAGI (reference sequence). The CDR3 DNA reads TGTGCCAGCAGTTTCCTGCCGGGACAGGGTTCCTACGAGCAGTACTTC. It yields the protein CASSFLPGQGSYEQYF.

This clonotype was recorded at least ten times. The chain links TRBV6-1 to TRBJ1-3; a possible D gene is TRBD1 (5 bases). The CDR3 has 16 amino acids. Germline V gives CDR1 MNHNS, CDR2 SASEGT. Trimming removed 6 bases at V and 5 bases at J, with 20 bases between. The CDR3 bases are TGTGCCAGCAGCCTTCGCCGGGACGGTAGGAGAAACACCATATATTTT. As protein: CASSLRRDGRRNTIYF.

This clonotype was detected ten times or more. The chain uses TRBV12-3 or TRBV12-4 and TRBJ2-1, with 10 bases fitting TRBD1. Losses at the gene ends were 5 bases for V and 16 bases for J; bases not matched to a gene: 17. The CDR3 spans 15 residues. In DNA form, the CDR3 reads TGTGCCAGCAGTCCGTGGGACAGGGGCCATAGTATCCGTTTCTTC. This sequence encodes CASSPWDRGHSIRFF.

This clonotype showed up many times. The chain's CDR3 is CASTLGSGLVNEQFF. In DNA form, the CDR3 reads TGTGCCAGCACTCTCGGTTCTGGGCTGGTCAATGAGCAGTTCTTC. The V gene is TRBV12-3 or TRBV12-4, the J gene TRBJ2-1; no firm D call. Trimming stripped 7 bases from V and 6 bases from J, with 19 bases between. The CDR3 runs to 15 residues.